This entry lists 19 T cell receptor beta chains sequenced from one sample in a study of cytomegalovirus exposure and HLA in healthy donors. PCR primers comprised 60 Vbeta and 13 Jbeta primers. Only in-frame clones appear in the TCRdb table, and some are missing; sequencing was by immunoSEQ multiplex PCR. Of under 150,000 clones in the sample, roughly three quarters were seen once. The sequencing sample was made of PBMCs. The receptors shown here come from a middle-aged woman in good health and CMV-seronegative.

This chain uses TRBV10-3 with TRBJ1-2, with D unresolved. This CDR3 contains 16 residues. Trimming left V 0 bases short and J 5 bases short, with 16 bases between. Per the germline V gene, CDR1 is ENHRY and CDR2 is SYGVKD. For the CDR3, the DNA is TGTGCCATCAGTGAGTCGTCGGGGTCTATCCCATATGGCTACACCTTC. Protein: CAISESSGSIPYGYTF.

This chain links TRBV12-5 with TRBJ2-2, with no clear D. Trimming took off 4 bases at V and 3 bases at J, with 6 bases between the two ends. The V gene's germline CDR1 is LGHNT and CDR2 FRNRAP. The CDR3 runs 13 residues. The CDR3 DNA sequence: TGTGCTAGTGGTTCTCGGGACACCGGGGAGCTGTTTTTT. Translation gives CASGSRDTGELFF.

CDR3 region: CASSRRSQLGLASSTDTQYF. The CDR3 DNA reads as TGTGCCAGCAGTCGACGGTCGCAGCTAGGACTAGCGTCCAGCACAGATACGCAGTATTTT. The chain combines TRBV28 with TRBJ2-3, with 9 bases aligning to TRBD2. V shed 5 bases and J 0 bases; nucleotides not matched to a gene: 18. This CDR3 is 20 amino acids long. Germline loops: CDR1 MDHEN, CDR2 SYDVKM.

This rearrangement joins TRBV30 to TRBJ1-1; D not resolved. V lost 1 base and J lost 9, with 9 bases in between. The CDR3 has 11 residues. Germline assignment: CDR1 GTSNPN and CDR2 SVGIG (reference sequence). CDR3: CAWSARVQAFF. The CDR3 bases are TGTGCCTGGAGTGCCCGGGTCCAAGCTTTCTTT.

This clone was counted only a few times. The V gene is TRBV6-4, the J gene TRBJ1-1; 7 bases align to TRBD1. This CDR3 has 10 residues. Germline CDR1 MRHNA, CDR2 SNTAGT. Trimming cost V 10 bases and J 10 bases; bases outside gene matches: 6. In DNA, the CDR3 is TGTGCCAAAAGACAGGGTAGAGCTTTCTTT. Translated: CAKRQGRAFF.

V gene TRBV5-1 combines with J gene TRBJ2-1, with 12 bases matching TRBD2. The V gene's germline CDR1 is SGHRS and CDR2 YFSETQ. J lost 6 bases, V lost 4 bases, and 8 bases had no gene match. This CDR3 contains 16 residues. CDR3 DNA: TGCGCCAGCAGCCTCCAACTAGCGGGAGGTTTCAATGAGCAGTTCTTC. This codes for CASSLQLAGGFNEQFF.

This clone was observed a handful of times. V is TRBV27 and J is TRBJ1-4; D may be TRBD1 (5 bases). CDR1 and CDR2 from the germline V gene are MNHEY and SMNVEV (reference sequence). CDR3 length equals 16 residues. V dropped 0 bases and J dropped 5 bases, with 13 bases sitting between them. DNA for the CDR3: TGTGCCAGCAGTTTATCGTACGGGGGGGGGAATGAAAAACTGTTTTTT. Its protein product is CASSLSYGGGNEKLFF.

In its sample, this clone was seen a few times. Here the CDR3 reads CASSPSGGGELFF. As DNA, the CDR3 is TGTGCCAGCAGCCCCTCGGGGGGAGGGGAGCTGTTTTTT. The rearrangement uses TRBV7-3 and TRBJ2-2, with 7 bases that match TRBD2. From germline, CDR1 is SGHTA and CDR2 FQGTGA. This CDR3 is 13 amino acids long. V lost 5 bases to trimming and J lost 8 bases; unmatched junction nucleotides: 5.

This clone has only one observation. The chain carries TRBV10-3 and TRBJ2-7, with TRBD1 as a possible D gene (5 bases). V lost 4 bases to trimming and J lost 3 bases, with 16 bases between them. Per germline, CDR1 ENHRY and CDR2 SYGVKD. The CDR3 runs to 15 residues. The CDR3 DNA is TGTGCCATCAGTGTGGACGAGGCAGGGAACTACGAGCAGTACTTC. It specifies CAISVDEAGNYEQYF.

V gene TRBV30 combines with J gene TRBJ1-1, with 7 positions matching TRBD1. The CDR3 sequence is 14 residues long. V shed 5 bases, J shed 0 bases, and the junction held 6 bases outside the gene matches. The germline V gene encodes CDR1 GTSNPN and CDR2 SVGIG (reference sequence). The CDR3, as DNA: TGTGCCTGGGGCTCGACAGGGATGAACACTGAAGCTTTCTTT. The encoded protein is CAWGSTGMNTEAFF.

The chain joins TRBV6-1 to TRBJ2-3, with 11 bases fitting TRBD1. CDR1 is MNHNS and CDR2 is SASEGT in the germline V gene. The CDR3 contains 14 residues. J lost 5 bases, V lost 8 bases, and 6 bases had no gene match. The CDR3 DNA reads TGTGCCAGCGGGGACAGGGGGTTGGGAGATACGCAGTATTTT. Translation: CASGDRGLGDTQYF.

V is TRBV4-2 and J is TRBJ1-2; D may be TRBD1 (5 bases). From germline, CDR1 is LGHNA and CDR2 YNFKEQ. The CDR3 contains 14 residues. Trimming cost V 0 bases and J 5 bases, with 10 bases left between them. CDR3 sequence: CASSQDLQGYGYTF. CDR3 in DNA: TGTGCCAGCAGCCAAGATCTTCAGGGTTATGGCTACACCTTC.

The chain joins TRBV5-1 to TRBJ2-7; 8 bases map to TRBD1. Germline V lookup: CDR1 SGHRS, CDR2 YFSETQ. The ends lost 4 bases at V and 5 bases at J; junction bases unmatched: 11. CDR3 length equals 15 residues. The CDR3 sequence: CASSPPGRGRDEQYF. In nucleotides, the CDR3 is TGCGCCAGCAGCCCTCCCGGCAGGGGGCGAGACGAGCAGTACTTC.

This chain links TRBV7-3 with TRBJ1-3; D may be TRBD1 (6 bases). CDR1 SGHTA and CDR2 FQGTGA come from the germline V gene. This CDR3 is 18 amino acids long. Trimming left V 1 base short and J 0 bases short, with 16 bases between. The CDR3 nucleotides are TGTGCCAGCAGCTTAAAGGGGCCCGGACAGTTCTCTGGAAACACCATATATTTT. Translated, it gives CASSLKGPGQFSGNTIYF.

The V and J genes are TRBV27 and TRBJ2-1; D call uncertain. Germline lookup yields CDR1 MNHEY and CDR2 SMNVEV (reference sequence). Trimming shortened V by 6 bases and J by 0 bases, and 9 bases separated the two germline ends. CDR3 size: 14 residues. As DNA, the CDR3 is TGTGCCAGCAGATCCAGACTCTCCTACAATGAGCAGTTCTTC. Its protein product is CASRSRLSYNEQFF.

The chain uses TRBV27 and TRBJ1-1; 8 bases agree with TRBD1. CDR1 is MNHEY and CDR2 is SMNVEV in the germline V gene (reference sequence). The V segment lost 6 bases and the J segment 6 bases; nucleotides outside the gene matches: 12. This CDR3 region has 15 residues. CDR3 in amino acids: CASSGIQGVYAEAFF. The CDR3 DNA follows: TGTGCCAGCAGCGGGATACAGGGGGTGTACGCTGAAGCTTTCTTT.

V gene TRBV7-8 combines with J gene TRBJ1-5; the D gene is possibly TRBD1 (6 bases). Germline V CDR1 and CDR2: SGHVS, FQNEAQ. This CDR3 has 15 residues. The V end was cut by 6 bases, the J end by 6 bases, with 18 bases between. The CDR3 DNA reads TGTGCCAGCAGTCCACAGGGAAGGTCGGGTCAGCCCCAGCATTTT. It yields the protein CASSPQGRSGQPQHF. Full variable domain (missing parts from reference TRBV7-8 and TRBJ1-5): GAGVSQSPRYKVAKRGQDVALRCDPISGHVSLFWYQQALGQGPEFLTYFQNEAQLDKSGLPSDRFFAERPEGSVSTLKIQRTQQEDSAVYLCASSPQGRSGQPQHFGDGTRLSIL.

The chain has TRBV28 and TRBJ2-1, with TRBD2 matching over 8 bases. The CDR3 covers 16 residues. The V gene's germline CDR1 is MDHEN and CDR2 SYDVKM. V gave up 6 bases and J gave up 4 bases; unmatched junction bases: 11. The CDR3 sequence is CASRTSGGLGYNEQFF. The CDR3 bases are TGTGCCAGCAGAACCTCCGGGGGACTAGGTTACAATGAGCAGTTCTTC.

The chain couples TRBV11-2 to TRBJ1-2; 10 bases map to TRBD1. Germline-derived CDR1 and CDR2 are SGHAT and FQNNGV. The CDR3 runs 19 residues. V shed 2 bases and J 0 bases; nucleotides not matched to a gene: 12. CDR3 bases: TGTGCCAGCAGCTTAAGTATGGCCCGACAGGGGGCTACTAACTATGGCTACACCTTC. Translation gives CASSLSMARQGATNYGYTF.